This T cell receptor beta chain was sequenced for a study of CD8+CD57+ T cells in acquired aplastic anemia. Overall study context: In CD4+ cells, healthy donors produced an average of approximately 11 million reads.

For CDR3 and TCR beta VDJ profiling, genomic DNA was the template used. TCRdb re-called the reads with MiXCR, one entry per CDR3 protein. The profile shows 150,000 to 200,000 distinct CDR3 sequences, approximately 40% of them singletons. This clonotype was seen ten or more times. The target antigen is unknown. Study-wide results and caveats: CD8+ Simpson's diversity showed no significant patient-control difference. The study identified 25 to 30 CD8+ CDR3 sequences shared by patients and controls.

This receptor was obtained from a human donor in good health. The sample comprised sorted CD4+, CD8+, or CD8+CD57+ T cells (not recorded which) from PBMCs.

In DNA, the CDR3 is TGTGCCAGCAGCTTAGATCCGAACACTGAAGCTTTCTTT. As protein: CASSLDPNTEAFF. This chain connects TRBV7-2 to TRBJ1-1; D not certain. Germline V lookup: CDR1 SGHTA, CDR2 FQGNSA. CDR3 size: 13 residues. The V end lost 1 base, the J end lost 1 base, and 4 bases lay between the germline ends.